This TCR beta chain appears in the sequencing data of a study of T cell responses to AZD1222 COVID-19 vaccine. The data were produced by immunoSEQ multiplex PCR, yet TCRdb's version contains in-frame clones alone and is incomplete. The table includes 30,000 to 35,000 clones, around nine tenths detected once. General study points: AZD1222 recipients seropositive at baseline numbered only five to seven. CD4 TCRs covered the whole spike, strongest at regions 160-218 and 743-854. The donors showed a predominance of white British ancestry and of females, with possible underestimation of clonal diversity.

There are 14 residues in the CDR3. The V end lost 10 bases, the J end lost 0 bases, and 13 bases lay between the germline ends. Germline CDR1 reads SEHNR; CDR2 reads FQNEAQ (reference sequence). Notes on this clone: No antigen is known for it.

The chain recombines TRBV7-9 with TRBJ1-3, with a tentative D call TRBD1 (6 bases). The TCR originated in an adult in good health. This material consisted of peripheral blood, taken on day 0 of AZD1222 vaccination. CDR3 region: CATSDSRSGNTIYF. Here the CDR3 DNA reads TGTGCCACCTCGGACAGCCGCTCTGGAAACACCATATATTTT. Full variable domain (rest looked up from reference TRBV7-9 and TRBJ1-3): DTGVSQNPRHKITKRGQNVTFRCDPISEHNRLYWYRQTLGQGPEFLTYFQNEAQLEKSRLLSDRFSAERPKGSFSTLEIQRTEQGDSAMYLCATSDSRSGNTIYFGEGSWLTVV.